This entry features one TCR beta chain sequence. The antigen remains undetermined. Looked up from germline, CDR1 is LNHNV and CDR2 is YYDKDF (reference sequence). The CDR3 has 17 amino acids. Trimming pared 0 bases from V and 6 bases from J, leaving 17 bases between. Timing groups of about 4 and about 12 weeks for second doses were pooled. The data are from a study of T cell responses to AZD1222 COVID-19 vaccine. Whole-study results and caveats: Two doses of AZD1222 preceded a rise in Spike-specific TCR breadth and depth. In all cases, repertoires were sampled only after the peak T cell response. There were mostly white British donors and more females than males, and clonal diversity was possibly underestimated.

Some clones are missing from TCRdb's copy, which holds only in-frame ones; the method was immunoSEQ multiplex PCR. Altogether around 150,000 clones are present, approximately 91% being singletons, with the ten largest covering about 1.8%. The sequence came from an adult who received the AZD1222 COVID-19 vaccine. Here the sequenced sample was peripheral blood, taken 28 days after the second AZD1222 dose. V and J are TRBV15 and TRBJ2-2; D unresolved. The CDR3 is CATSRDPGKPSPGELFF. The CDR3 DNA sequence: TGTGCCACCAGCAGAGACCCTGGTAAACCCTCGCCCGGGGAGCTGTTTTTT. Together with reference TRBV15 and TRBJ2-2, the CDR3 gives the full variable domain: DAMVIQNPRYQVTQFGKPVTLSCSQTLNHNVMYWYQQKSSQAPKLLFHYYDKDFNNEADTPDNFQSRRPNTSFCFLDIRSPGLGDTAMYLCATSRDPGKPSPGELFFGEGSRLTVL.